Below are 15 T cell receptor beta chains sequenced from a single sample in a study of T cell repertoires in cytomegalovirus infection. TCRdb analysed the reads with MiXCR anew, one entry per CDR3 protein. This sample has roughly 500,000 distinct CDR3 sequences; 16% occur once, and the top ten carry around 25%. Sample: CD8+ T cells from PBMCs. Every receptor here comes from a human donor in good health (CMV status not recorded). Some clones in this sample may be carry-over from other donors' samples.

This clonotype was seen repeatedly, ten times or more. This chain links TRBV12-3 or TRBV12-4 with TRBJ1-1; 7 bases map to TRBD1. The CDR3 extends over 17 amino acids. Trimming at V came to 3 bases and at J to 0 bases, leaving 10 bases not matched to a gene. For the CDR3, the DNA is TGTGCCAGCAGTTTCCCCCGGACAGGAGATCTGAACACTGAAGCTTTCTTT. This encodes CASSFPRTGDLNTEAFF.

The CDR3 loop is CASSIGRIYDSSNYGYTF. The CDR3 DNA is TGTGCCAGTAGTATAGGACGGATATATGACTCCTCTAACTATGGCTACACCTTC. V is TRBV19 and J is TRBJ1-2; no firm D call. This CDR3 has 18 amino acids. The V end was cut by 1 base, the J end by 0 bases, with 18 bases between. CDR1 and CDR2 (germline): LNHDA, SQIVND (reference sequence).

This clonotype was recorded many times. The rearrangement joins TRBV27 to TRBJ2-2, with 9 bases lining up with TRBD1. The CDR3 sequence is 15 residues long. V lost 0 bases, J lost 7 bases, and 3 bases stayed unmatched. Per the germline V gene, CDR1 is MNHEY and CDR2 is SMNVEV (reference sequence). The CDR3 sequence is CASSLSGTGNGELFF. CDR3 DNA sequence: TGTGCCAGCAGTTTATCCGGGACAGGGAACGGGGAGCTGTTTTTT.

This clonotype was found many times. The chain carries TRBV2 and TRBJ2-7; 10 bases align to TRBD2. CDR1 is SNHLY, CDR2 FYNNEI, per germline. This CDR3 comprises 18 residues. After removal of 8 bases from V and 3 bases from J, the junction contained 19 bases not matched to a gene. CDR3 loop: CASLIKNFASGGHYEQYF. DNA of the CDR3: TGTGCCAGCCTTATAAAAAATTTTGCTAGCGGGGGACACTACGAGCAGTACTTC.

This clonotype has more than one count but fewer than ten. J is TRBJ1-1 and V is TRBV6-2 or TRBV6-3; no firm D call. This CDR3 comprises 14 residues. The germline gives CDR1 MNHEY, CDR2 SVGEGT. V was pared by 3 bases and J by 1 base, with 9 bases between. CDR3 in amino acids: CASSYRGQNTEAFF. For the CDR3, the DNA is TGTGCCAGCAGTTATCGAGGGCAGAACACTGAAGCTTTCTTT.

V usage is TRBV6-5 and J usage is TRBJ2-2; 9 bases fit TRBD1. This CDR3 is 14 amino acids long. With V trimmed by 10 bases and J by 3 bases, 6 bases remained unmatched. In germline, CDR1 is MNHEY, CDR2 SVGAGI. The CDR3 nucleotides read TGTGCCACCGGACAGGGGAGGGACACCGGGGAGCTGTTTTTT. Encoded protein: CATGQGRDTGELFF.

The chain carries TRBV15 and TRBJ2-1, with no clear D. CDR3 size: 14 residues. Trimming removed 5 bases from V and 6 bases from J, with 14 bases in between. CDR1 and CDR2 from the germline V gene are LNHNV and YYDKDF (reference sequence). CDR3 loop: CATSLGPETNEQFF. The CDR3 DNA reads as TGTGCCACCAGCCTCGGCCCAGAGACCAATGAGCAGTTCTTC.

This clonotype appeared many times. V usage is TRBV6-1 and J usage is TRBJ2-1, with D maybe TRBD1 (6 bases). This CDR3 is built from 16 residues. The V gene lost 5 bases and the J gene lost 6 bases, with 20 bases spanning the gap. Germline V CDR1 and CDR2: MNHNS, SASEGT. The CDR3 region has the DNA TGTGCCAGCAGTCTCCGTGGGGGCCCACCAGGCAATGAGCAGTTCTTC. Its translation is CASSLRGGPPGNEQFF.

A few counts support this clonotype. This sequence joins TRBV11-2 and TRBJ2-7; D unresolved. Trimming removed 0 bases from V and 3 bases from J, with 12 bases in between. The CDR3 is 15 residues long. Per germline, CDR1 SGHAT and CDR2 FQNNGV. CDR3: CASSLEGYGLYEQYF. The CDR3 nucleotides read TGTGCCAGCAGCTTAGAGGGTTACGGTCTCTACGAGCAGTACTTC.

This clonotype was counted many times. V and J are TRBV27 and TRBJ2-3; no clear D gene. Germline V gene data show CDR1 as MNHEY and CDR2 as SMNVEV (reference sequence). With 0 bases removed from V and 3 bases from J, the gap between germline ends came to 7 bases. This CDR3 region has 14 residues. CDR3 coding DNA: TGTGCCAGCAGTTTATCGAGGAGAACAGATACGCAGTATTTT. Its translation is CASSLSRRTDTQYF.

The chain couples TRBV10-1 to TRBJ1-5, with 8 nucleotides matching TRBD1. Germline loops: CDR1 WNHNN, CDR2 SYGVQD (reference sequence). The V segment lost 8 bases and the J segment 0 bases; nucleotides outside the gene matches: 6. The CDR3 is 15 amino acids. In DNA, the CDR3 is TGCGCCAGCGCAAGGACAGGGCATAGCAATCAGCCCCAGCATTTT. It specifies CASARTGHSNQPQHF.

The CDR3 region is CSARGREREQYF. In DNA, the CDR3 is TGCAGTGCTAGAGGGCGGGAGAGGGAGCAGTACTTC. The chain has TRBV20-1 and TRBJ2-7; TRBD2 matches 7 bases. Germline CDR1 and CDR2: DFQATT and SNEGSKA (reference sequence). V lost 1 base, J lost 7 bases, and 4 bases stayed unmatched. This CDR3 spans 12 amino acids.

A few counts support this clonotype. The rearrangement links TRBV2 to TRBJ1-5; D is unclear. In germline, CDR1 is SNHLY, CDR2 FYNNEI. The CDR3 is made up of 13 amino acids. V was pared by 7 bases and J by 3 bases, with 10 bases between. The CDR3 DNA reads as TGTGCCAGCATGCAGGACTACAATCAGCCCCAGCATTTT. This gives the protein CASMQDYNQPQHF.

The chain uses TRBV12-3 or TRBV12-4 and TRBJ2-3; no clear D gene. This CDR3 comprises 14 residues. V lost 2 bases to trimming and J lost 1 base, with 7 bases between them. CDR3 amino acids: CASSLRIGTDTQYF. As DNA, the CDR3 is TGTGCCAGCAGTTTAAGGATCGGCACAGATACGCAGTATTTT.

This clonotype has a count of ten or more. The CDR3 coding sequence is TGTGCCAGCATCTTGGGACAGGGGCTTACTGAAGCTTTCTTT. Translated, it gives CASILGQGLTEAFF. V and J are TRBV7-2 and TRBJ1-1; 10 nucleotides line up with TRBD1. Trimming at V came to 7 bases and at J to 5 bases, leaving 7 bases not matched to a gene. In germline, CDR1 is SGHTA, CDR2 FQGNSA. The CDR3 is 14 residues long.